The T cell receptor beta chain described here comes from a study of T-cell reconstitution after alpha-beta-depleted transplantation in children. This CDR3 is 16 amino acids long. The germline V gene encodes CDR1 SGHRS and CDR2 YFSETQ. Trimming took off 1 base at V and 0 bases at J, with 11 bases between the two ends. Preparation of the TCRbeta library used unique molecular identifiers. TCRdb called the PCR reads again in MiXCR, with one record for every CDR3 protein. Among under 400,000 distinct CDR3 sequences, approximately 23% were seen once, and the ten largest hold roughly 9.7%. Study results and limitations: Some patients' high day-60 TCRbeta diversity was traced to surviving recipient T cells and thymic progenitors. Reports say that about two months after transplant, the alpha-beta T cells came out of several hundred graft clones that had expanded. A year had passed since transplant, and T-cell counts and diversity by then came mostly from newly produced T cells.

Turning to this clonotype: Its target is unknown.

This chain joins TRBV5-1 and TRBJ2-1; D possibly corresponds to TRBD2 (5 bases). This clonotype was obtained from a male patient under 18 who had a stem cell transplant for acute lymphoblastic leukemia, so the T cells may come from the graft donor. This specimen was PBMCs, mostly from graft donor cells, taken 180 days after TCRalphabeta/CD19-depleted stem cell transplant. CDR3 amino acids: CASSLFPGSSYNEQFF. The CDR3 DNA reads as TGCGCCAGCAGCTTGTTTCCGGGGAGCTCCTACAATGAGCAGTTCTTC.